This paragraph covers one T cell receptor beta chain sequence. This specimen comes from a study of blood T cell repertoires in COVID-19. Study-level information: Sources were T cells, B-cell-depleted T cells, or PBMCs; the material itself was cDNA or gDNA.

The germline V gene encodes CDR1 SGHTA and CDR2 FQGNSA. This CDR3 is built from 17 residues. V was trimmed by 3 bases and J by 7 bases, leaving 24 bases between them. The data were produced by immunoSEQ multiplex PCR, yet TCRdb's version contains in-frame clones alone and is incomplete. The data hold 300,000 to 450,000 clones, with approximately 80% observed a single time. This TCR was sampled from a human donor with acute or convalescent COVID-19. The donor label of this sample is uncertain. The chain couples TRBV7-2 to TRBJ1-2; tentatively, D is TRBD1 (6 bases). The source material was peripheral blood. In nucleotides, the CDR3 is TGTGCCAGCAGCTTGTACTCAATGACAGCGGGGGGCTCTGGCTACACCTTC. The encoded protein is CASSLYSMTAGGSGYTF.